This entry lists 11 T cell receptor beta chains sequenced from one sample in a study of human T cells and chemical hapten exposure. One entry per CDR3 protein results from TCRdb running MiXCR on the RACE reads. In the table there are around 52,000 distinct CDR3 sequences, about 9.6% of which are singletons. Time point indicated: patch test 1, 2 weeks after DPC sensitization. As for treatment: therapeutic diphenylcyclopropenone sensitization with weekly scalp DPC. Sequenced here: whole blood, sampled in connection with sensitization to the hapten diphenylcyclopropenone (DPC). The receptors come from a woman aged 40-49 years with alopecia areata. Some clones in this sample may be carry-over from other donors' samples.

This clonotype has a count of ten or more. This chain connects TRBV6-5 to TRBJ2-2; 12 bases match TRBD2. Germline V gives CDR1 MNHEY, CDR2 SVGAGI. Unmatched junction bases numbered 11, after V lost 6 bases and J lost 6 bases. The CDR3 sequence is 17 residues long. The CDR3 bases are TGTGCCAGCAGCCTACAAAACCTAGCGGGGGGGCCCGGGGAGCTGTTTTTT. It is translated as CASSLQNLAGGPGELFF.

This clonotype was observed many times. The genes are TRBV25-1 and TRBJ2-3, with D uncertain. CDR1 is MGHDK and CDR2 is SYGVNS in the germline V gene. This CDR3 comprises 11 residues. Deletions cut 8 bases from V and 4 bases from J, with 7 bases between. CDR3 coding DNA: TGTGCCAGCTCTCTGTCAGATACGCAGTATTTT. It is translated as CASSLSDTQYF.

This clonotype was observed many times. The chain is built from TRBV20-1 and TRBJ2-1; 11 bases fit TRBD1. This CDR3 has 15 residues. From germline, CDR1 is DFQATT and CDR2 SNEGSKA (reference sequence). Trimming at V came to 5 bases and at J to 9 bases, leaving 12 bases not matched to a gene. The CDR3 sequence is CSADPGTGGLGEQFF. For the CDR3, the DNA is TGCAGTGCTGACCCCGGGACAGGGGGGCTAGGTGAGCAGTTCTTC.

This clonotype was observed a handful of times. The J gene is TRBJ2-7, the V gene TRBV10-3; the match to TRBD1 covers 8 bases. Germline V gene lookup returns CDR1 ENHRY and CDR2 SYGVKD. The CDR3 is 14 residues long. V lost 4 bases to trimming and J lost 0 bases; unmatched junction nucleotides: 2. CDR3 loop: CAISGTGISYEQYF. Here the CDR3 DNA reads TGTGCCATCAGTGGGACAGGGATCTCCTACGAGCAGTACTTC.

As concerns this clonotype: A much larger clone differs from this one at a single base, so this may be a read error. CDR3 DNA: TGTACCAGCAGCTTGGCCGGCCAGTATAGCACAGATACGCAGTATTTT. It encodes CTSSLAGQYSTDTQYF. J is TRBJ2-3 and V is TRBV5-4; D gene uncertain. Germline V lookup: CDR1 SGHNT, CDR2 YYREEE (reference sequence). The CDR3 spans 16 residues.

This chain uses TRBV30 with TRBJ2-2; 9 nucleotides match TRBD1. The V and J ends lost 3 bases and 8 bases, in that order; junction bases with no gene match: 10. The CDR3 has 15 residues. Germline V lookup: CDR1 GTSNPN, CDR2 SVGIG (reference sequence). CDR3 residues: CAWRERDRDLGELFF. The CDR3 DNA is TGTGCCTGGAGAGAACGGGACAGGGATTTAGGGGAGCTGTTTTTT.

This clonotype was seen many times. The chain employs TRBV7-8 and TRBJ2-5; possible D gene TRBD1, 6 bases. Germline V gene lookup returns CDR1 SGHVS and CDR2 FQNEAQ. The CDR3 sequence is 15 residues long. Trimming cost V 5 bases and J 2 bases, with 15 bases left between them. Here the CDR3 DNA reads TGTGCCAGCAGCCAGAACAGGGTGGGGCAAGAGACCCAGTACTTC. Encoded protein: CASSQNRVGQETQYF.

This clonotype has at least ten counts. V and J are TRBV5-1 and TRBJ2-1; TRBD1 agrees at 9 bases. The CDR3 sequence is 13 residues long. The J segment lost 8 bases and the V segment lost 4 bases, leaving 4 bases of the junction unmatched. CDR1 and CDR2 from the germline V gene are SGHRS and YFSETQ. The CDR3 spells CASSPGTGYEQFF. The CDR3 bases are TGCGCCAGCAGCCCCGGGACAGGGTATGAGCAGTTCTTC.

This clonotype showed up many times. The genes are TRBV20-1 and TRBJ2-5; no firm D call. The length of the CDR3 is 11 residues. V was shortened by 4 bases and J by 4 bases, with 7 bases between the two germline ends. The germline CDR1 and CDR2 sequences are DFQATT and SNEGSKA (reference sequence). CDR3 in DNA: TGCAGTGCTATGGGCACAGAGACCCAGTACTTC. Translated, it gives CSAMGTETQYF.

This clonotype has ten or more counts. The chain combines TRBV7-3 with TRBJ1-1; D gene unclear. The CDR3 runs 13 residues. The germline V and J ends were trimmed by 3 bases and 3 bases, with 8 bases remaining between them. Germline V lookup: CDR1 SGHTA, CDR2 FQGTGA. CDR3 amino acids: CASSFRMDTEAFF. The CDR3 DNA reads as TGTGCCAGCAGCTTCCGCATGGACACTGAAGCTTTCTTT.

This clonotype has more than one count but fewer than ten. The chain carries TRBV30 and TRBJ1-1; D remains unclear. The CDR3 is 14 residues long. Germline values: CDR1 GTSNPN, CDR2 SVGIG (reference sequence). Deletions cut 4 bases from V and 0 bases from J, with 12 bases between. The CDR3 nucleotides read TGTGCCTGGAAATCTCTTATGATGAACACTGAAGCTTTCTTT. Amino acids: CAWKSLMMNTEAFF.